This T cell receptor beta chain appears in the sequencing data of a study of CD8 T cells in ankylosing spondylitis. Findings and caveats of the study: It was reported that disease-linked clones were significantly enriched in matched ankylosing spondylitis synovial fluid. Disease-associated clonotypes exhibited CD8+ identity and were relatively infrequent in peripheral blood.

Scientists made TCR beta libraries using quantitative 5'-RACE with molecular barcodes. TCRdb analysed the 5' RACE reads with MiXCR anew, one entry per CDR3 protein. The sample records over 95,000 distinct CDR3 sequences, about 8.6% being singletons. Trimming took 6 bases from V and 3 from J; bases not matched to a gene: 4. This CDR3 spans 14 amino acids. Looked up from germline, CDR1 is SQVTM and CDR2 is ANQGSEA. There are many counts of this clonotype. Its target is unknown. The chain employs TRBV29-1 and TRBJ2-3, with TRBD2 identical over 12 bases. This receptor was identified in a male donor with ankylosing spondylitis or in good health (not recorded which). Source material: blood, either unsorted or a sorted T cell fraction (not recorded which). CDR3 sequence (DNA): TGCAGCGTCTCGACTAGCGGGAGAACAGATACGCAGTATTTT. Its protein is CSVSTSGRTDTQYF.